This TCR beta chain was profiled in a study of vaccination effects on CD4 cells after COVID-19. Assay: immunoSEQ multiplex PCR; the TCRdb copy retains only in-frame clones and omits some. The table shows some 20,000 clones, with less than 85% occurring only once. To note about this clone: The antigen is unknown.

In the ViraFEST assay, antigen-specific CD4+ clonotypes were identified by expansion after peptide-pool stimulation. Following 10 days of culture, CD4+ T cells were isolated. Cultivation was performed at two million PBMC per well with about 9 IU/ml IL-2 and approximately 9.2 ug/ml peptides added. The length of the CDR3 is 14 residues. The V and J ends lost 7 bases and 5 bases respectively, with 12 bases between them. Germline V gives CDR1 LNHDA, CDR2 SQIVND (reference sequence). The clonotype was recovered from a human donor who received a COVID-19 vaccine. The sample consisted of CD4+ T cells from PBMCs cultured with HCoV-229E spike peptides, taken before COVID-19 vaccination. The chain couples TRBV19 to TRBJ1-6; perhaps TRBD1 as D (5 bases). DNA of the CDR3: TGTGCCAGTAAAAGCAGGGACCATAATTCACCCCTCCACTTT. It specifies CASKSRDHNSPLHF.